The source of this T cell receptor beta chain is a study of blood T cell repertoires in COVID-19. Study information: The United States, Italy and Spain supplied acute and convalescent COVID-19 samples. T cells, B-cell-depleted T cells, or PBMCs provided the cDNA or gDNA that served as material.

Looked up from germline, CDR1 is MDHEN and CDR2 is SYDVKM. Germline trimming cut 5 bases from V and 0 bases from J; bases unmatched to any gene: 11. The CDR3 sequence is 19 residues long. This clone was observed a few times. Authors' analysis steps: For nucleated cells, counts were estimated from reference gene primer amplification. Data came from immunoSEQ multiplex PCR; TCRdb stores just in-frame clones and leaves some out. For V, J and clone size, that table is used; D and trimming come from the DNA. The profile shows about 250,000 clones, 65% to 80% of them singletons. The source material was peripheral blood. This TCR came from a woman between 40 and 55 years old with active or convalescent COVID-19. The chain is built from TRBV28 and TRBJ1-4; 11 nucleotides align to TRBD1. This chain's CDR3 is CASSPQRDRGDPTNEKLFF. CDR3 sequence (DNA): TGTGCCAGCAGTCCCCAGAGGGACAGGGGGGATCCAACTAATGAAAAACTGTTTTTT.